A single sample gave rise to the 11 T cell receptor beta chains below, sequenced in a study of blood T cell repertoires in COVID-19. Generated by immunoSEQ multiplex PCR, the TCRdb table keeps only in-frame clones and is missing some. This table holds under 350,000 clones, around 85% found once. Sequenced input: PBMCs or T cells enriched from blood (not recorded which). The receptors stem from a woman aged 40 to 49 with acute COVID-19.

The chain carries TRBV9 and TRBJ2-2; D perhaps matches TRBD2 (5 bases). Germline V CDR1 and CDR2: SGDLS, YYNGEE. The V end was cut by 4 bases, the J end by 0 bases, with 10 bases between. The CDR3 sequence is 15 residues long. CDR3 sequence reads: CASSPRTANTGELFF. DNA for the CDR3: TGTGCCAGCAGCCCCAGGACTGCGAACACCGGGGAGCTGTTTTTT.

The V gene is TRBV27, the J gene TRBJ2-1, with 7 nucleotides matching TRBD2. The CDR3 length is 17 residues. The germline V gene has CDR1 MNHEY and CDR2 SMNVEV (reference sequence). Germline trimming cut 1 base from V and 6 bases from J; bases unmatched to any gene: 12. The CDR3 spells CASSLLGVGGKSNEQFF. The DNA of the CDR3 is TGTGCCAGCAGTTTATTGGGTGTCGGGGGGAAATCCAATGAGCAGTTCTTC.

CDR3 protein: CASSIIPGGGDQPQHF. The CDR3 DNA reads TGTGCCAGTAGTATAATCCCAGGAGGGGGCGACCAGCCCCAGCATTTT. V and J are TRBV19 and TRBJ1-5; 7 nucleotides align to TRBD1. The ends lost 2 bases at V and 7 bases at J; junction bases unmatched: 11. Germline V gene sequence: CDR1 LNHDA, CDR2 SQIVND (reference sequence). The CDR3 runs to 16 residues.

The rearrangement joins TRBV29-1 to TRBJ2-1; TRBD2 agrees at 8 bases. CDR3 length: 14 amino acids. The germline V gene encodes CDR1 SQVTM and CDR2 ANQGSEA. The junction had 14 bases not matched to a gene; V was cut back by 7 bases and J by 9 bases. The CDR3 loop reads CSGQTGTSFSEQFF. CDR3 DNA: TGCAGCGGGCAAACCGGGACTAGTTTTTCTGAGCAGTTCTTC.

V is TRBV6-5 and J is TRBJ1-1; D possibly corresponds to TRBD1 (5 bases). CDR3 length: 13 amino acids. Germline-derived CDR1 and CDR2 are MNHEY and SVGAGI. The V and J ends lost 2 bases and 3 bases respectively, with 7 bases between them. CDR3 nucleotide sequence: TGTGCCAGCAGTTACGTGGGGCACACTGAAGCTTTCTTT. Translating gives CASSYVGHTEAFF.

This chain links TRBV18 with TRBJ1-2, with a possible D match to TRBD1 (6 bases). V was clipped by 2 bases and J by 2 bases, with 12 bases between them. The germline V gene has CDR1 KGHSH and CDR2 LQKENI. CDR3 length equals 15 residues. The CDR3 sequence is CASSPTTGFNYGYTF. The CDR3 region has the DNA TGTGCCAGCTCACCAACGACAGGCTTCAACTATGGCTACACCTTC.

This CDR3 is CASSQDPSGPQYF. The CDR3 DNA is TGTGCCAGCAGCCAAGATCCTAGCGGGCCGCAGTACTTC. The chain carries TRBV4-2 and TRBJ2-7; TRBD2 matches at 8 bases. The CDR3 is 13 amino acids. Germline trimming cut 0 bases from V and 9 bases from J; bases unmatched to any gene: 4. Looked up from germline, CDR1 is LGHNA and CDR2 is YNFKEQ.

This rearrangement joins TRBV6-1 to TRBJ1-3; TRBD1 matches 7 bases. The CDR3 runs to 16 residues. CDR1 is MNHNS, CDR2 SASEGT, per germline. V was clipped by 6 bases and J by 2 bases; unmatched bases: 10. The chain's CDR3 is CASRESTGVAGNTIYF. The CDR3 nucleotides are TGTGCCAGCAGAGAAAGCACAGGGGTAGCTGGAAACACCATATATTTT.

This chain uses TRBV7-9 with TRBJ2-3; TRBD1 aligns across 7 bases. The CDR3 is 12 residues long. J was trimmed by 3 bases and V by 6 bases; bases with no gene match: 0. Per germline, CDR1 SEHNR and CDR2 FQNEAQ (reference sequence). The CDR3: CASRTGTDTQYF. CDR3 coding DNA: TGTGCCAGCAGGACAGGGACAGATACGCAGTATTTT.

The gene calls are TRBV28 and TRBJ1-5; 9 bases match TRBD1. Germline V gene data show CDR1 as MDHEN and CDR2 as SYDVKM. The CDR3 runs 15 residues. V trimming: 6 bases; J trimming: 2 bases; junction bases outside the gene matches: 5. CDR3 protein: CASSEQGAGNQPQHF. The CDR3 coding sequence is TGTGCCAGCAGCGAACAGGGGGCGGGCAATCAGCCCCAGCATTTT.

CDR3 nucleotide sequence: TGTGCCAGCAGCTTAGAACAGCTCTATGGCTACACCTTC. Translating it yields CASSLEQLYGYTF. The genes are TRBV7-9 and TRBJ1-2; D call uncertain. Germline V gene data show CDR1 as SEHNR and CDR2 as FQNEAQ (reference sequence). V shed 1 base and J shed 4 bases, with 7 bases lying between them. The CDR3 length is 13 residues.